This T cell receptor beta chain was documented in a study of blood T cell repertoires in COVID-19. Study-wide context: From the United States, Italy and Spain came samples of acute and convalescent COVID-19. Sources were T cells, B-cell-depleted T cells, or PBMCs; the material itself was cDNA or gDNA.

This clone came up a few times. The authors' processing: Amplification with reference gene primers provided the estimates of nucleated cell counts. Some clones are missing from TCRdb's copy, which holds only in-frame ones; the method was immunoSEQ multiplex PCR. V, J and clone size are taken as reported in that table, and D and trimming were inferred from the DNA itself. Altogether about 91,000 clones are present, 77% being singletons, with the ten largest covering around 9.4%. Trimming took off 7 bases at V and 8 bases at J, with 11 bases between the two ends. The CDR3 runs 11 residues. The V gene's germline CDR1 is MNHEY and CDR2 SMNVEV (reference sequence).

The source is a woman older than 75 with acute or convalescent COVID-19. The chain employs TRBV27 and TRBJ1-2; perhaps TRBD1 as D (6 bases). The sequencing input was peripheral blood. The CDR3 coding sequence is TGTGCCAGCAAACAGGGCCCGGGCTACACCTTC. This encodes CASKQGPGYTF.